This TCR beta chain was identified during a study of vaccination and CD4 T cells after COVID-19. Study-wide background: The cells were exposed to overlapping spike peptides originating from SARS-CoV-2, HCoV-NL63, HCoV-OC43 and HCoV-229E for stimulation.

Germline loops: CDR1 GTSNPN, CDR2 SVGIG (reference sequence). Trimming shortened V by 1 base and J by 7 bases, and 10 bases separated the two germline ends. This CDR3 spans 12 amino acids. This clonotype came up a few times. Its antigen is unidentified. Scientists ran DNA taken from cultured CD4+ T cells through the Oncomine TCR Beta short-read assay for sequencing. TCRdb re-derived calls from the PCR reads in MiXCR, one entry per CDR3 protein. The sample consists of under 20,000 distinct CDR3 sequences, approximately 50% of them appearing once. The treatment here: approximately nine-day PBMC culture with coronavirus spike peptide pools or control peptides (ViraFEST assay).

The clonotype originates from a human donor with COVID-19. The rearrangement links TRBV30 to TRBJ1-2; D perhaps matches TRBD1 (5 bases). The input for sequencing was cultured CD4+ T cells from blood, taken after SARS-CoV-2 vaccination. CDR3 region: CAWSGGGSGYTF. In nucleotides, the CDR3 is TGTGCCTGGAGTGGGGGGGGTTCTGGCTACACCTTC.